This TCR beta chain came from a study of OX40 agonist ivuxolimab in advanced cancers. The CDR3 has 18 amino acids. Trimming took 4 bases from V and 1 from J, leaving 23 bases between them. Germline assignment: CDR1 SEHNR and CDR2 FQNEAQ (reference sequence). Method: immunoSEQ multiplex PCR; TCRdb's copy keeps in-frame clones and lacks some. The repertoire holds roughly 72,000 clones, with approximately 81% as singletons. The sequence was obtained from an adult with an advanced solid tumor such as melanoma, head and neck, liver or kidney cancer. The specimen comprised CD4+ or CD8+ T cells sorted from blood, sampled in a trial of the OX40 agonist ivuxolimab. V usage is TRBV7-9 and J usage is TRBJ2-7, with D possibly matching TRBD1 (7 bases). DNA of the CDR3: TGTGCCAGCAGCTCGGGGAGGCGTGGGGGGACAGTATCCTACGAGCAGTACTTC. This gives the protein CASSSGRRGGTVSYEQYF.